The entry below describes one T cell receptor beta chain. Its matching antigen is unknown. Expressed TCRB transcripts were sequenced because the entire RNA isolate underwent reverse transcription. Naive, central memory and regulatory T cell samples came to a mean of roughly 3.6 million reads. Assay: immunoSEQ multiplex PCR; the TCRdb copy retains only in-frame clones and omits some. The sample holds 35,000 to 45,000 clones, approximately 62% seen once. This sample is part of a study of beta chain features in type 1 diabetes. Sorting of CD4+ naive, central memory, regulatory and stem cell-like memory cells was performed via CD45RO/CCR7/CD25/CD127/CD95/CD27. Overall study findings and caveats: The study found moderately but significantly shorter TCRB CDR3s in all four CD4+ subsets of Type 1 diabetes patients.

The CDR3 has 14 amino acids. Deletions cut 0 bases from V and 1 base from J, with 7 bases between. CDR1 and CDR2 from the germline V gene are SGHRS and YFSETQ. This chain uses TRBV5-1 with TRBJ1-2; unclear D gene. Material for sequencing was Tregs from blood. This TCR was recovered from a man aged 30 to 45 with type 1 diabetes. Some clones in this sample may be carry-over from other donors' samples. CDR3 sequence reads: CASSLEGLNYGYTF. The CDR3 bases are TGCGCCAGCAGCTTGGAAGGACTTAACTATGGCTACACCTTC.